A single sample gave rise to the 17 T cell receptor beta chains below, sequenced in a study of shared clonotypes between healthy human individuals (dated by TCRdb to 2020 to 2022). Preparation of the library involved the immunoSEQ multiplex PCR assay. The immuneACCESS repertoire file appears here via TCRdb, limited to in-frame rearrangements. These files lack a portion of the clones; in checked studies, under half of the deficit traces to unresolved V genes, and the cause of the others is not known. The sample yields 97,000 or so clones; around half were counted once. Over 13% of the sample lies in the top ten. Sequenced material: PBMCs. The source is a woman aged 40 to 50 in good health. Some clones in this sample may be carry-over from other donors' samples.

This sequence joins TRBV5-1 and TRBJ1-2; possible D gene TRBD1, 5 bases. Germline CDR1 is SGHRS and CDR2 is YFSETQ. Between the trimmed V and J ends, which lost 0 bases and 6 bases, there was a span of 9 bases. There are 13 residues in the CDR3. The CDR3 DNA reads TGCGCCAGCAGCTTGGACAGGCTAAATGGCTACACCTTC. Translation: CASSLDRLNGYTF.

The chain links TRBV2 to TRBJ1-2; no clear D. CDR1 and CDR2 from the germline V gene are SNHLY and FYNNEI. V dropped 7 bases and J dropped 2 bases, with 11 bases sitting between them. CDR3 length: 13 amino acids. CDR3 residues: CASNVGRNYGYTF. DNA of the CDR3: TGTGCCAGCAATGTCGGACGGAACTATGGCTACACCTTC.

The rearrangement links TRBV30 to TRBJ2-7; 10 nucleotides align to TRBD1. V lost 5 bases, J lost 3 bases, and 4 bases stayed unmatched. The CDR3 runs 13 residues. Germline V gene sequence: CDR1 GTSNPN, CDR2 SVGIG (reference sequence). CDR3 DNA sequence: TGTGCCTGGGCCGGGACAGGGGACTACGAGCAGTACTTC. This codes for CAWAGTGDYEQYF.

This clone was recorded a few times. The same CDR3 also results from other DNA sequences found in this sample. CDR3 DNA sequence: TGTGCCTGGAGACGCGGCCACGAGCAGTACTTC. The encoded protein is CAWRRGHEQYF. V and J are TRBV30 and TRBJ2-5; D not resolved. The J call may be mistaken, given a closer DNA end match to TRBJ2-7. Germline V lookup: CDR1 GTSNPN, CDR2 SVGIG (reference sequence). The CDR3 extends over 11 amino acids.

The chain carries TRBV30 and TRBJ1-5; tentative D call: TRBD1 (6 bases). The germline V and J ends were trimmed by 0 bases and 7 bases, with 13 bases remaining between them. This CDR3 has 14 residues. Germline values: CDR1 GTSNPN, CDR2 SVGIG (reference sequence). The DNA of the CDR3 is TGTGCCTGGAGTGTGCCGGGGGCCCGGCAGCCCCAGCATTTT. Protein sequence: CAWSVPGARQPQHF.

The chain couples TRBV30 to TRBJ1-4, with D hard to call. This CDR3 spans 13 amino acids. V lost 0 bases, J lost 10 bases, and 12 bases lay in between. Germline V gene lookup returns CDR1 GTSNPN and CDR2 SVGIG (reference sequence). The CDR3 DNA follows: TGTGCCTGGAGTGTTTCTGACGGGAGAAAACTGTTTTTT. Its translation: CAWSVSDGRKLFF.

V is TRBV30 and J is TRBJ2-1, with TRBD2 identical over 10 bases. The CDR3 runs to 13 residues. With V trimmed by 8 bases and J by 11 bases, 12 bases remained unmatched. Germline V gene sequence: CDR1 GTSNPN, CDR2 SVGIG (reference sequence). For the CDR3, the DNA is TGTGCCAGAACTAGCGGGGTAAGCGTGAAGCAGTTCTTC. Protein product: CARTSGVSVKQFF.

This clone has just a few counts. The V and J genes are TRBV7-9 and TRBJ2-1; 13 bases fit TRBD2. Germline lookup yields CDR1 SEHNR and CDR2 FQNEAQ (reference sequence). The CDR3 length is 15 residues. Unmatched junction bases numbered 3, after V lost 4 bases and J lost 6 bases. CDR3 sequence (DNA): TGTGCCAGCAGCTGGACTAGCGGGAGTGCCAATGAGCAGTTCTTC. Protein sequence: CASSWTSGSANEQFF.

The table lists this clone with a count of one. CDR3 sequence: CATSRERTELNQPQHF. CDR3 sequence (DNA): TGTGCCACCAGCAGAGAGCGGACGGAACTAAATCAGCCCCAGCATTTT. The rearrangement uses TRBV15 and TRBJ1-5; no reliable D call. V lost 0 bases and J lost 4, with 13 bases in between. The germline V gene encodes CDR1 LNHNV and CDR2 YYDKDF (reference sequence). The CDR3 sequence is 16 residues long.

This clone was observed a handful of times. V usage is TRBV30 and J usage is TRBJ1-1, with D tentatively TRBD1 (6 bases). Looked up from germline, CDR1 is GTSNPN and CDR2 is SVGIG (reference sequence). The CDR3 is 13 amino acids. V lost 4 bases and J 1 base, leaving 10 bases between the germline ends. CDR3 protein: CAWIGTPNTEAFF. CDR3 DNA sequence: TGTGCCTGGATTGGGACACCGAACACTGAAGCTTTCTTT.

This clone came up many times. The chain links TRBV18 to TRBJ1-2; D is ambiguous. The V gene lost 1 base and the J gene lost 0 bases, with 9 bases spanning the gap. CDR3 length: 15 amino acids. Germline lookup yields CDR1 KGHSH and CDR2 LQKENI. The CDR3 nucleotides read TGTGCCAGCTCACCACTCCCTAGCCCTAACTATGGCTACACCTTC. It codes for CASSPLPSPNYGYTF.

With respect to this clone: A far bigger clonotype differs at one base, so this is likely a read error. The DNA for the CDR3 is TGTGCCAGCAGTGAATTCCCAGCTAACTATGGCTACATCTTC. Translated: CASSEFPANYGYIF. The V and J genes are TRBV25-1 and TRBJ1-2; D is undetermined. Germline-derived CDR1 and CDR2 are MGHDK and SYGVNS. The CDR3 sequence is 14 residues long.

The chain recombines TRBV5-1 with TRBJ2-3; either TRBD1 or TRBD2 may fit D (5 bases each). Germline CDR1 reads SGHRS; CDR2 reads YFSETQ. The ends were cut back, 4 bases at V and 0 bases at J, with 12 bases in the middle. The CDR3 extends over 15 amino acids. CDR3 loop: CASSPGATSTDTQYF. Written as DNA, the CDR3 is TGCGCCAGCAGCCCCGGGGCTACTAGCACAGATACGCAGTATTTT.

This clone was detected only a few times. The chain carries TRBV5-4 and TRBJ2-3; D gene uncertain. Trimming cost V 4 bases and J 4 bases, with 16 bases left between them. Germline loops: CDR1 SGHNT, CDR2 YYREEE (reference sequence). CDR3 length: 15 amino acids. CDR3: CASSRLHGLSDTQYF. The CDR3 DNA follows: TGTGCCAGCAGCCGCCTCCACGGTCTTTCAGATACGCAGTATTTT. The variable domain in full, with the rest retrieved from reference TRBV5-4 and TRBJ2-3, is ETGVTQSPTHLIKTRGQQVTLRCSSQSGHNTVSWYQQALGQGPQFIFQYYREEENGRGNFPPRFSGLQFPNYSSELNVNALELDDSALYLCASSRLHGLSDTQYFGPGTRLTVL.

V usage is TRBV25-1 and J usage is TRBJ2-1; the D gene is possibly TRBD2 (5 bases). Germline V CDR1 and CDR2: MGHDK, SYGVNS. Trimming took 4 bases from V and 8 from J, leaving 15 bases between them. This CDR3 has 14 residues. The DNA for the CDR3 is TGTGCCAGCAGTGCCACTAGTCTGGTCTATGAGCAGTTCTTC. This translates into CASSATSLVYEQFF.

This sequence joins TRBV30 and TRBJ2-5; no definite D call. V was cut by 0 bases and J by 2 bases, with 4 bases left in between. Germline V lookup: CDR1 GTSNPN, CDR2 SVGIG (reference sequence). The CDR3 has 12 amino acids. CDR3 in DNA: TGTGCCTGGAGTGTTCTACAAGAGACCCAGTACTTC. Its translation: CAWSVLQETQYF.

This clone was counted at least ten times. The chain combines TRBV9 with TRBJ2-2, with TRBD2 matching 10 bases. Per the germline V gene, CDR1 is SGDLS and CDR2 is YYNGEE. Trimming at V came to 0 bases and at J to 1 base, leaving 0 bases not matched to a gene. The CDR3 is 16 amino acids. Written as DNA, the CDR3 is TGTGCCAGCAGCGTAGGGACTAGCGGGAACACCGGGGAGCTGTTTTTT. It translates to CASSVGTSGNTGELFF. The variable domain in full, completed from reference TRBV9 and TRBJ2-2, reads DSGVTQTPKHLITATGQRVTLRCSPRSGDLSVYWYQQSLDQGLQFLIQYYNGEERAKGNILERFSAQQFPDLHSELNLSSLELGDSALYFCASSVGTSGNTGELFFGEGSRLTVL.